A single sample gave rise to the 26 T cell receptor beta chains below, sequenced in a study of cytomegalovirus exposure and HLA in healthy donors. The PCR contained 60 Vbeta and 13 Jbeta primers. Profiled with immunoSEQ multiplex PCR; TCRdb holds only in-frame clones, not every one. This table holds over 150,000 clones, 70% to 80% found once. The sample consisted of PBMCs. The receptors come from a man aged 30-40 years in good health and CMV-seronegative.

The chain uses TRBV19 and TRBJ1-5, with no clear D. CDR1 and CDR2 from the germline V gene are LNHDA and SQIVND (reference sequence). V dropped 10 bases and J dropped 1 base, with 11 bases sitting between them. The CDR3 is made up of 13 amino acids. The CDR3 reads CATARGSNQPQHF. CDR3 in DNA: TGTGCCACCGCTCGAGGAAGCAATCAGCCCCAGCATTTT.

A word on this clone: The junction and the germline gene differ at one end; a read error may be behind it. The chain uses TRBV6-1 and TRBJ1-6; 8 positions match TRBD1. The CDR3 is 14 residues long. Per the germline V gene, CDR1 is MNHNS and CDR2 is SASEGT. The CDR3 loop is CASSLTGASSPLNF. The CDR3 coding sequence is TGTGCCAGCAGTCTGACAGGGGCAAGTTCACCCCTCAACTTT.

The chain carries TRBV5-5 and TRBJ2-7; 7 positions agree with TRBD2. V was pared by 1 base and J by 2 bases, with 12 bases of the junction left unmatched. The CDR3 runs to 17 residues. Germline CDR1 reads SGHKS; CDR2 reads YYEKEE (reference sequence). Here the CDR3 reads CASSLLASGLHAYEQYF. The CDR3 DNA reads as TGTGCCAGCAGCTTGTTGGCCTCGGGACTACATGCCTACGAGCAGTACTTC. Looking up the rest from reference TRBV5-5 and TRBJ2-7 gives the full variable domain: DAGVTQSPTHLIKTRGQQVTLRCSPISGHKSVSWYQQVLGQGPQFIFQYYEKEERGRGNFPDRFSARQFPNYSSELNVNALLLGDSALYLCASSLLASGLHAYEQYFGPGTRLTVT.

A single count supports this clone. The chain recombines TRBV10-3 with TRBJ2-2; D remains unclear. In germline, CDR1 is ENHRY, CDR2 SYGVKD. This CDR3 comprises 13 residues. V was pared by 5 bases and J by 2 bases, with 6 bases between. The CDR3 protein is CAISNSNTGELFF. DNA for the CDR3: TGTGCCATCAGTAACAGCAACACCGGGGAGCTGTTTTTT.

The gene calls are TRBV2 and TRBJ2-2; no reliable D call. The CDR3 sequence is 12 residues long. V lost 8 bases and J 9 bases, leaving 13 bases between the germline ends. Germline V gene sequence: CDR1 SNHLY, CDR2 FYNNEI. The CDR3 DNA sequence: TGTGCCAGCCCACAGTGCCCCCGGGAGCTGTTTTTT. It specifies CASPQCPRELFF.

V is TRBV5-1 and J is TRBJ2-2; 7 nucleotides match TRBD1. Looked up from germline, CDR1 is SGHRS and CDR2 is YFSETQ. The V and J ends lost 0 bases and 6 bases, in that order; junction bases with no gene match: 8. This CDR3 is 16 amino acids long. The CDR3 sequence: CASSLGATGNAGELFF. The CDR3 coding sequence is TGCGCCAGCAGCTTGGGAGCGACAGGGAATGCCGGGGAGCTGTTTTTT. Using reference TRBV5-1 and TRBJ2-2 for the parts outside the CDR3, the full variable domain is KAGVTQTPRYLIKTRGQQVTLSCSPISGHRSVSWYQQTPGQGLQFLFEYFSETQRNKGNFPGRFSGRQFSNSRSEMNVSTLELGDSALYLCASSLGATGNAGELFFGEGSRLTVL.

The genes are TRBV10-3 and TRBJ1-1, with D unclear. The CDR3 runs to 17 residues. Trimming cost V 0 bases and J 5 bases, with 19 bases left between them. Germline lookup yields CDR1 ENHRY and CDR2 SYGVKD. The DNA for the CDR3 is TGTGCCATCAGTGAGTCGATCTTGGTGGAGGGAAAGACTGAAGCTTTCTTT. It is translated as CAISESILVEGKTEAFF.

This clone has a handful of counts. The chain uses TRBV28 and TRBJ2-2; 9 bases agree with TRBD2. V dropped 3 bases and J dropped 7; count of bases not matched to a gene: 9. The germline gives CDR1 MDHEN, CDR2 SYDVKM. CDR3 size: 16 residues. The CDR3 is CASSFWGSGGIGELFF. CDR3 DNA: TGTGCCAGCAGTTTTTGGGGTAGCGGGGGAATCGGGGAGCTGTTTTTT. The full variable domain, completed using reference TRBV28 and TRBJ2-2, is DVKVTQSSRYLVKRTGEKVFLECVQDMDHENMFWYRQDPGLGLRLIYFSYDVKMKEKGDIPEGYSVSREKKERFSLILESASTNQTSMYLCASSFWGSGGIGELFFGEGSRLTVL.

This clone has just one count. The chain joins TRBV7-9 to TRBJ2-5, with D uncertain. This CDR3 region has 17 residues. Per the germline V gene, CDR1 is SEHNR and CDR2 is FQNEAQ (reference sequence). The V end lost 1 base, the J end lost 2 bases, and 17 bases lay between the germline ends. The CDR3 region has the DNA TGTGCCAGCAGCTTAGAAATGGATACGGGTTTTCAAGAGACCCAGTACTTC. Amino acids: CASSLEMDTGFQETQYF.

The gene calls are TRBV5-1 and TRBJ2-6; 9 bases line up with TRBD1. The CDR3 spans 17 residues. CDR1 SGHRS and CDR2 YFSETQ come from the germline V gene. The trim removed 4 bases at V and 0 bases at J, leaving 5 bases unmatched. The CDR3 bases are TGCGCCAGCAGCCCCGGGACAGGGAGCTCTGGGGCCAACGTCCTGACTTTC. Translation gives CASSPGTGSSGANVLTF.

The chain links TRBV7-2 to TRBJ2-1; TRBD2 agrees at 7 bases. The trim removed 5 bases at V and 6 bases at J, leaving 13 bases unmatched. In germline, CDR1 is SGHTA, CDR2 FQGNSA. This CDR3 comprises 16 residues. CDR3 protein: CASSLHLADPINEQFF. The CDR3 DNA reads as TGTGCCAGCAGCCTCCACCTAGCGGACCCTATCAATGAGCAGTTCTTC. The variable domain in full, completed from reference TRBV7-2 and TRBJ2-1, reads GAGVSQSPSNKVTEKGKDVELRCDPISGHTALYWYRQSLGQGLEFLIYFQGNSAPDKSGLPSDRFSAERTGGSVSTLTIQRTQQEDSAVYLCASSLHLADPINEQFFGPGTRLTVL.

The CDR3 sequence is CSVEDWTGGAAGTQYF. The CDR3 DNA reads as TGCAGCGTTGAAGATTGGACAGGGGGCGCAGCTGGCACGCAGTATTTT. The V call is TRBV29-1, the J call TRBJ2-3; 11 bases map to TRBD1. Germline V gene lookup returns CDR1 SQVTM and CDR2 ANQGSEA. V dropped 0 bases and J dropped 9; count of bases not matched to a gene: 11. The CDR3 is 16 amino acids.

The genes are TRBV4-3 and TRBJ1-1; weak D call: TRBD1 (5 bases). CDR1 and CDR2 from the germline V gene are LGHNA and YSLEER. The CDR3 length is 14 residues. The V end lost 0 bases, the J end lost 4 bases, and 9 bases lay between the germline ends. This CDR3 is CASSQDLGGTEAFF. The CDR3 bases are TGCGCCAGCAGCCAAGATTTGGGGGGCACTGAAGCTTTCTTT.

This clone has only one observation. The V gene is TRBV5-4, the J gene TRBJ2-3; perhaps TRBD1 as D (7 bases). Germline V CDR1 and CDR2: SGHNT, YYREEE (reference sequence). The CDR3 consists of 14 residues. The V end lost 5 bases, the J end lost 4 bases, and 14 bases lay between the germline ends. The CDR3 region is CASREGRGADTQYF. CDR3 sequence (DNA): TGTGCCAGCAGAGAGGGCAGGGGGGCAGATACGCAGTATTTT.

The genes are TRBV5-6 and TRBJ2-3; 8 nucleotides align to TRBD1. CDR1 and CDR2 (germline): SGHDT, YYEEEE. The CDR3 has 16 amino acids. With 3 bases clipped from V and 4 bases from J, the junction kept 10 bases outside the gene matches. CDR3 sequence reads: CASSSTRTGLSDTQYF. The DNA for the CDR3 is TGTGCCAGCAGCTCGACACGGACAGGGTTGTCAGATACGCAGTATTTT.

In this sample, this clone turned up once. The DNA for the CDR3 is TGTGCCAGCTCACCACGACGTGAATATGAGGGTCGGGGCTACACCTTC. It yields the protein CASSPRREYEGRGYTF. This chain connects TRBV18 to TRBJ1-2; no reliable D call. Germline V gives CDR1 KGHSH, CDR2 LQKENI. Trimming removed 1 base at V and 8 bases at J, with 20 bases between. The CDR3 has 16 amino acids.

Only one count was recorded for this clone. V usage is TRBV13 and J usage is TRBJ1-6; 7 bases match TRBD1. The CDR3 extends over 14 amino acids. CDR1 PRHDT and CDR2 FYEKMQ come from the germline V gene (reference sequence). The V segment lost 3 bases and the J segment 6 bases; nucleotides outside the gene matches: 2. The CDR3 loop is CASSFRDSNSPLHF. The CDR3 DNA is TGTGCCAGCAGCTTCCGGGACAGTAATTCACCCCTCCACTTT.

The genes are TRBV4-2 and TRBJ2-7, with D perhaps TRBD2 (5 bases). V lost 1 base, J lost 5 bases, and 9 bases lay in between. Germline lookup yields CDR1 LGHNA and CDR2 YNFKEQ. This CDR3 has 13 amino acids. This CDR3 reads CASSQVGDNEQYF. The CDR3 DNA reads TGTGCCAGCAGCCAAGTCGGGGATAACGAGCAGTACTTC.

Remarks on this clone: The CDR3 ends on some other residue instead of the conserved phenylalanine or tryptophan, so this is likely a read error. The chain joins TRBV28 to TRBJ1-2; D call uncertain. The germline gives CDR1 MDHEN, CDR2 SYDVKM. The germline V and J ends were trimmed by 2 bases and 4 bases, with 8 bases remaining between them. The CDR3 sequence is 13 residues long. CDR3 sequence: CASSLGHSYGYTL. The CDR3, as DNA: TGTGCCAGCAGTTTAGGTCACAGCTATGGCTACACCCTC.

The genes are TRBV19 and TRBJ1-5, with D possibly TRBD1 on 6 matching bases. The germline V gene has CDR1 LNHDA and CDR2 SQIVND (reference sequence). Trimming took off 4 bases at V and 3 bases at J, with 13 bases between the two ends. The CDR3 runs to 15 residues. The CDR3, as DNA: TGTGCCAGTAGTAGCGGCGGACAGTACAATCAGCCCCAGCATTTT. Translation gives CASSSGGQYNQPQHF. Filled out from reference TRBV19 and TRBJ1-5, the complete variable domain reads DGGITQSPKYLFRKEGQNVTLSCEQNLNHDAMYWYRQDPGQGLRLIYYSQIVNDFQKGDIAEGYSVSREKKESFPLTVTSAQKNPTAFYLCASSSGGQYNQPQHFGDGTRLSIL.

V gene TRBV19 combines with J gene TRBJ2-7, with D possibly TRBD1 on 6 matching bases. CDR1 is LNHDA, CDR2 SQIVND, per germline (reference sequence). Deletions cut 4 bases from V and 0 bases from J, with 10 bases between. The CDR3 runs 14 residues. CDR3 coding DNA: TGTGCCAGTAGTACCAGGGGCACCTCCTACGAGCAGTACTTC. This encodes CASSTRGTSYEQYF.

The chain is built from TRBV7-8 and TRBJ2-1; a possible D gene is TRBD1 (6 bases). This CDR3 is built from 14 residues. V was shortened by 5 bases and J by 11 bases, with 19 bases between the two germline ends. Germline V gene sequence: CDR1 SGHVS, CDR2 FQNEAQ. CDR3 DNA sequence: TGTGCCAGCAGCGTGAACAGGGTCTCAATGAAGCAGTTCTTC. It yields the protein CASSVNRVSMKQFF.

This clone was counted a single time. The chain has TRBV7-9 and TRBJ2-7, with D possibly being TRBD2 (5 bases). Deletions cut 1 base from V and 2 bases from J, with 9 bases between. The CDR3 covers 14 residues. The germline gives CDR1 SEHNR, CDR2 FQNEAQ (reference sequence). DNA for the CDR3: TGTGCCAGCAGCTTAGGGGCGGGTCCCTACGAGCAGTACTTC. Translation gives CASSLGAGPYEQYF.

The chain has TRBV5-1 and TRBJ2-7; tentative D call: TRBD1 (5 bases). The CDR3 is 16 amino acids. Germline V gene sequence: CDR1 SGHRS, CDR2 YFSETQ. V lost 0 bases, J lost 0 bases, and 13 bases lay in between. The CDR3: CASSLGGSDSSYEQYF. In DNA form, the CDR3 reads TGCGCCAGCAGCTTGGGTGGCAGCGACAGCTCCTACGAGCAGTACTTC. The full variable domain, rest sourced from reference TRBV5-1 and TRBJ2-7, is KAGVTQTPRYLIKTRGQQVTLSCSPISGHRSVSWYQQTPGQGLQFLFEYFSETQRNKGNFPGRFSGRQFSNSRSEMNVSTLELGDSALYLCASSLGGSDSSYEQYFGPGTRLTVT.

This clone was observed a handful of times. The J gene is TRBJ2-7, the V gene TRBV4-3, with a tentative D call TRBD1 (6 bases). CDR3 length: 16 residues. Germline V lookup: CDR1 LGHNA, CDR2 YSLEER. Trimming left V 0 bases short and J 2 bases short, with 14 bases between. DNA for the CDR3: TGCGCCAGCAGCCAAGACCAGGGGAAGATGACCTACGAGCAGTACTTC. Protein sequence: CASSQDQGKMTYEQYF.

The genes are TRBV5-1 and TRBJ2-7; TRBD1 might be the D (6 bases). Germline loops: CDR1 SGHRS, CDR2 YFSETQ. The CDR3 loop spans 15 amino acids. V gave up 3 bases and J gave up 3 bases, with 16 bases separating them. This CDR3 is CASSSGAGVDYEQYF. The CDR3 DNA sequence: TGCGCCAGCAGCTCCGGGGCAGGGGTCGACTACGAGCAGTACTTC.